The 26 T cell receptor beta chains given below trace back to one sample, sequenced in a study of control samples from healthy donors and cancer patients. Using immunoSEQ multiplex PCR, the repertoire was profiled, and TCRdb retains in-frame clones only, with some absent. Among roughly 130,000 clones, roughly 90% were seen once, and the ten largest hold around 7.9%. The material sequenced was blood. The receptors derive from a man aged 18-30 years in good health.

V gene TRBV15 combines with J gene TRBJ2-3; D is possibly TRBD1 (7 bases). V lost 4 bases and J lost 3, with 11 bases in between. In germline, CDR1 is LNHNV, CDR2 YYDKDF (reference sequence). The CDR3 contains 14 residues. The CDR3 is CATSTGGLTDTQYF. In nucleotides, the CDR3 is TGTGCCACCAGCACAGGGGGACTGACAGATACGCAGTATTTT.

CDR3 residues: CASSLGVIGYTF. The CDR3 DNA is TGTGCCAGCAGCTTAGGGGTAATCGGCTACACCTTC. The chain combines TRBV7-2 with TRBJ1-2; D not certain. The CDR3 sequence is 12 residues long. Trimming stripped 1 base from V and 8 bases from J, with 8 bases between. In germline, CDR1 is SGHTA, CDR2 FQGNSA.

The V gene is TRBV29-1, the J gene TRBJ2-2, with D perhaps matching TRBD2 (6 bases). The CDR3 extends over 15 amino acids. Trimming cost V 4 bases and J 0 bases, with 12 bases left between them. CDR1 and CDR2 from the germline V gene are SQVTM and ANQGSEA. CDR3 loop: CSVAGLPTNTGELFF. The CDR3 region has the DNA TGCAGCGTTGCCGGACTACCGACGAACACCGGGGAGCTGTTTTTT.

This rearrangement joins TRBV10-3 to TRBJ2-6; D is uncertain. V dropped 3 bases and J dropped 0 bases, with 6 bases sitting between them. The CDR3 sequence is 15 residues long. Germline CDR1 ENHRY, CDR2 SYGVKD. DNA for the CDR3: TGTGCCATCAGTGACCTTAACTCTGGGGCCAACGTCCTGACTTTC. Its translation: CAISDLNSGANVLTF.

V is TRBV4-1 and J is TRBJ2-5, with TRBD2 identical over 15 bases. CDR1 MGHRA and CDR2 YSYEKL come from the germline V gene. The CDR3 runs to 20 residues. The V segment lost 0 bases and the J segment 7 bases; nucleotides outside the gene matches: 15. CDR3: CASSQDLGTSGGPVRGTQYF. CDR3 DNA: TGCGCCAGCAGCCAAGACCTTGGGACTAGCGGGGGGCCGGTCCGGGGGACCCAGTACTTC.

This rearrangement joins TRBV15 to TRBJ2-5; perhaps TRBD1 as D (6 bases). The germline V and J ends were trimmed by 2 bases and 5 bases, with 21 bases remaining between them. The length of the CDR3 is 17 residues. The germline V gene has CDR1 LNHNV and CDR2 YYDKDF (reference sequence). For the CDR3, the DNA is TGTGCCACCAGCAGAACTCAGGGGTTGCTCAACGTGGAGACCCAGTACTTC. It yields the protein CATSRTQGLLNVETQYF.

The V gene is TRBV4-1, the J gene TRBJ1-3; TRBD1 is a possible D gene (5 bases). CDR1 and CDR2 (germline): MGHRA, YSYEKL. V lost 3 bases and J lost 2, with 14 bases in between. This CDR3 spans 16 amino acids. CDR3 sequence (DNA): TGCGCCAGCAGCCATGGGGCTGGGGCGACTGGAAACACCATATATTTT. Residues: CASSHGAGATGNTIYF.

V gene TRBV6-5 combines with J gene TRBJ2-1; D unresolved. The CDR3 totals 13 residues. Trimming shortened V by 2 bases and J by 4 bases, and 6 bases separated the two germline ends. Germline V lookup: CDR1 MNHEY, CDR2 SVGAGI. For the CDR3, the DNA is TGTGCCAGCAGTTACAACGGTTACAATGAGCAGTTCTTC. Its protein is CASSYNGYNEQFF.

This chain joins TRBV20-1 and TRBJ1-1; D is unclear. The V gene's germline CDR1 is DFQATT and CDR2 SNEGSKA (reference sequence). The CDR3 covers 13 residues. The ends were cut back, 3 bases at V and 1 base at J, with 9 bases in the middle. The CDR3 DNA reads TGCAGTGCTAGTGGCGTCAGGAACACTGAAGCTTTCTTT. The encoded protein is CSASGVRNTEAFF.

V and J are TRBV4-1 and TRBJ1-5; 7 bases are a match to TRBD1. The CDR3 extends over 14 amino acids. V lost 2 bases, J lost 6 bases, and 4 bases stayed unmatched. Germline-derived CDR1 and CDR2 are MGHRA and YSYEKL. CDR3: CASSQMTGLQPQHF. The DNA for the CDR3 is TGCGCCAGCAGCCAAATGACAGGGCTTCAGCCCCAGCATTTT.

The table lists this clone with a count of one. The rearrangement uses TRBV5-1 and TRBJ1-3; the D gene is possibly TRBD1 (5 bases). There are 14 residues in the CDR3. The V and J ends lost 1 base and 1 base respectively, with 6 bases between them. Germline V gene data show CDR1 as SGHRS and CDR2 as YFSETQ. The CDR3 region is CASSLSGSGNTIYF. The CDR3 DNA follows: TGCGCCAGCAGCTTGTCAGGGTCTGGAAACACCATATATTTT.

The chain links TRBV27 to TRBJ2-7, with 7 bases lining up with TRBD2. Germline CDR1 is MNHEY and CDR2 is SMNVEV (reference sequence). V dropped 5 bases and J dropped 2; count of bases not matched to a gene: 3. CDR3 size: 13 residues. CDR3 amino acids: CASSPAGAYEQYF. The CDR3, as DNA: TGTGCCAGCAGTCCTGCGGGAGCCTACGAGCAGTACTTC.

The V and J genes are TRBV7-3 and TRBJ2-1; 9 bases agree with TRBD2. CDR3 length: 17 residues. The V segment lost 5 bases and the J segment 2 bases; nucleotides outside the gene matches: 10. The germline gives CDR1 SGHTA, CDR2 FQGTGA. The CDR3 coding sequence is TGTGCCAGCAGCCCGCGGGGGGGCTTACTCACCTACAATGAGCAGTTCTTC. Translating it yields CASSPRGGLLTYNEQFF. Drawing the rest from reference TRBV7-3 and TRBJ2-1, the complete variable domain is GAGVSQTPSNKVTEKGKYVELRCDPISGHTALYWYRQSLGQGPEFLIYFQGTGAADDSGLPNDRFFAVRPEGSVSTLKIQRTERGDSAVYLCASSPRGGLLTYNEQFFGPGTRLTVL.

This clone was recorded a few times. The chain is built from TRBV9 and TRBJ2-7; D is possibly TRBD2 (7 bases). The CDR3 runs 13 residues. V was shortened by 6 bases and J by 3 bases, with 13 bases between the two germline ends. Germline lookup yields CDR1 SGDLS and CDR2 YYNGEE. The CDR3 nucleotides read TGTGCCAGCAAGGGGGGGCCCTACTACGAGCAGTACTTC. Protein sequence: CASKGGPYYEQYF.

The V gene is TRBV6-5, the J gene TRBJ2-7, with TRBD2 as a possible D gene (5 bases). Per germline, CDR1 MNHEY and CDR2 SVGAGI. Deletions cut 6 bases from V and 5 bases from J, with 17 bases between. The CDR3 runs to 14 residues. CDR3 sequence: CASRGSGSAHEQYF. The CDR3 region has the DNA TGTGCCAGCAGAGGATCGGGGTCAGCGCACGAGCAGTACTTC.

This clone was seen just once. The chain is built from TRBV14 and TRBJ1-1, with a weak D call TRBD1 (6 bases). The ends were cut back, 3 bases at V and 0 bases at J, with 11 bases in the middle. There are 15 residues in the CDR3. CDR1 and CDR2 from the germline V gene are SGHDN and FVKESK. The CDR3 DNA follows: TGTGCCAGCAGCCACGGACAGATTATGAACACTGAAGCTTTCTTT. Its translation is CASSHGQIMNTEAFF.

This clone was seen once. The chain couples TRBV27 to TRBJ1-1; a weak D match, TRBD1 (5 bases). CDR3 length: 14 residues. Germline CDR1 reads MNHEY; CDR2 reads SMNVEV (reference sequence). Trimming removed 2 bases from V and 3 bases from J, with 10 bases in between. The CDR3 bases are TGTGCCAGCAGTTTACAGGGTGGGGACACTGAAGCTTTCTTT. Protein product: CASSLQGGDTEAFF.

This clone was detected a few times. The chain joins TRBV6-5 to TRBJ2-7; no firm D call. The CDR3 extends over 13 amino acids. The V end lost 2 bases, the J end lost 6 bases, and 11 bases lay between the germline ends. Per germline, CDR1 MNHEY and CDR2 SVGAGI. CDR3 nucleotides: TGTGCCAGCAGTTACGTGACTGGTCTCGAGCAGTACTTC. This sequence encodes CASSYVTGLEQYF.

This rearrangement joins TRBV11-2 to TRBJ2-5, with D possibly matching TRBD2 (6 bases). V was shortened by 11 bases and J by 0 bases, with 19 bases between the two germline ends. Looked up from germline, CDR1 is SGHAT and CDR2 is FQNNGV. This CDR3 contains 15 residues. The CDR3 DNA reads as TGTGCCGTCCGGGTTTGGGGGGAGTACCAAGAGACCCAGTACTTC. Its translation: CAVRVWGEYQETQYF.

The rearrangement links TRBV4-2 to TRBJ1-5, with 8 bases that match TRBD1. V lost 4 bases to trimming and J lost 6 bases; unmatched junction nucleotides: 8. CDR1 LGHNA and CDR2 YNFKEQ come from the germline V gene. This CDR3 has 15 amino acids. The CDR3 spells CASSPGQGKRQPQHF. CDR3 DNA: TGTGCCAGCAGCCCCGGACAGGGAAAACGTCAGCCCCAGCATTTT.

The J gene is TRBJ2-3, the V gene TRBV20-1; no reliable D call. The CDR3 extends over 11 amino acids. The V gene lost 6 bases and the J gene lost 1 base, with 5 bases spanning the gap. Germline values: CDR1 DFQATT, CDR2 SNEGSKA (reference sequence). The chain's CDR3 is CSAEGTDTQYF. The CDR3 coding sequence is TGCAGTGCCGAGGGCACAGATACGCAGTATTTT.

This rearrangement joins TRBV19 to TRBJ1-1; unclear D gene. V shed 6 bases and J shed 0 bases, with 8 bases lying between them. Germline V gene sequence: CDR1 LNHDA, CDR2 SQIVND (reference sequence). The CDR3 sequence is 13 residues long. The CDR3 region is CASSDRVNTEAFF. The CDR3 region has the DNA TGTGCCAGTAGCGACCGGGTGAACACTGAAGCTTTCTTT.

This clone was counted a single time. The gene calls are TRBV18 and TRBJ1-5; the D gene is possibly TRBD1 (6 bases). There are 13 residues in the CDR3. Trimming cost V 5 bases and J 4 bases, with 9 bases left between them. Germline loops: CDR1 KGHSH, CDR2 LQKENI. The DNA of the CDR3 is TGTGCCAGCTCAAAGGACAGTAATCAGCCCCAGCATTTT. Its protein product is CASSKDSNQPQHF.

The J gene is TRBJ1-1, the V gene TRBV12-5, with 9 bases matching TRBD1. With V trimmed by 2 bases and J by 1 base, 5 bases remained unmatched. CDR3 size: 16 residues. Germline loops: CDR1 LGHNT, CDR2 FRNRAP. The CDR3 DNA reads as TGTGCTAGTGGTTTGTCCAGGACAGGGGCGAACACTGAAGCTTTCTTT. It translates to CASGLSRTGANTEAFF.

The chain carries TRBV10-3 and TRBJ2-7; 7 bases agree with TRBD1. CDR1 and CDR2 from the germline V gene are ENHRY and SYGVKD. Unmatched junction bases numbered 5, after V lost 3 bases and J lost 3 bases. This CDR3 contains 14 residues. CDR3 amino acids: CAISDEGAYYEQYF. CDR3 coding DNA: TGTGCCATCAGTGATGAGGGGGCTTACTACGAGCAGTACTTC.

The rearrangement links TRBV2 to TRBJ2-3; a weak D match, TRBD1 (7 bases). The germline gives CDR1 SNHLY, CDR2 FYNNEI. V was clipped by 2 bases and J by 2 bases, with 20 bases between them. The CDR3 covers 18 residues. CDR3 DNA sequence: TGTGCCAGCAGTGAACAGTCAGGGGGGAAATTCTCCACAGATACGCAGTATTTT. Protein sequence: CASSEQSGGKFSTDTQYF. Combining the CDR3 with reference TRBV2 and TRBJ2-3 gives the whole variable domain EPEVTQTPSHQVTQMGQEVILRCVPISNHLYFYWYRQILGQKVEFLVSFYNNEISEKSEIFDDQFSVERPDGSNFTLKIRSTKLEDSAMYFCASSEQSGGKFSTDTQYFGPGTRLTVL.